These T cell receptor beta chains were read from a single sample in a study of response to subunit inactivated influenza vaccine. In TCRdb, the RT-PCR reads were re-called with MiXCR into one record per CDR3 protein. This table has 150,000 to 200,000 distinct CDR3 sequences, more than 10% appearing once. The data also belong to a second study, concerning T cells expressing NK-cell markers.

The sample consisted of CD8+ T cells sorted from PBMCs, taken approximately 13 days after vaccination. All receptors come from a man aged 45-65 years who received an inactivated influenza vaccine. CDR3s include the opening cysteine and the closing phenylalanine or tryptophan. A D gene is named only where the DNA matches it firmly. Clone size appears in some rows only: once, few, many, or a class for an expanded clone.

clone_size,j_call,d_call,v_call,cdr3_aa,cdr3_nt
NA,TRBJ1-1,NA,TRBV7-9,CASSLEKVGTHTEAFF,TGTGCCAGCAGCTTAGAAAAGGTTGGGACCCACACTGAAGCTTTCTTT
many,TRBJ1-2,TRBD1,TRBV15,CATSRDWGDRTNYGYTF,TGTGCCACCAGCAGAGATTGGGGGGACAGGACTAACTATGGCTACACCTTC
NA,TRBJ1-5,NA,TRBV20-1,CSARDTVWGNQPQHF,TGCAGTGCTAGAGATACCGTGTGGGGCAATCAGCCCCAGCATTTT
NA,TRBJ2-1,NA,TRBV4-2,CASSQEGLATYNEQFF,TGTGCCAGCAGCCAAGAAGGCCTGGCTACCTACAATGAGCAGTTCTTC
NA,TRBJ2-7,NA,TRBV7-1,CAISTGPLCPQYF,TGTGCCATCAGCACCGGTCCCCTCTGCCCGCAGTACTTC
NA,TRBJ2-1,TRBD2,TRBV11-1,CASSLGQTSGASLPYNEQFF,TGTGCCAGCAGCTTAGGCCAAACTAGCGGGGCTTCTTTACCCTACAATGAGCAGTTCTTC
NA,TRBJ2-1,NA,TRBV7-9,CASAPYNEQFF,TGTGCCAGCGCTCCCTACAATGAGCAGTTCTTC
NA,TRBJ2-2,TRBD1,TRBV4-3,CASSQLDRGDTGELFF,TGCGCCAGCAGCCAACTAGACAGGGGGGACACCGGGGAGCTGTTTTTT
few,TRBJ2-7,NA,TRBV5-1,CASSNTGLWSSYEQYF,TGCGCCAGCAGCAACACAGGGTTGTGGAGCTCCTACGAGCAGTACTTC
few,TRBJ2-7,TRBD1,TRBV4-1,CASSQNRGLYEQYF,TGCGCCAGCAGCCAAAACAGGGGGTTGTACGAGCAGTACTTC
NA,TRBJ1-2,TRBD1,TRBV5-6,CASRQTGGDGYTF,TGTGCCAGCAGGCAGACAGGGGGCGATGGCTACACCTTC
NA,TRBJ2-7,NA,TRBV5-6,CASSSPGSSYEQYF,TGTGCCAGCAGCTCCCCGGGCAGCTCCTACGAGCAGTACTTC
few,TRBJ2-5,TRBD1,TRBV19,CASSQYRGEGETQYF,TGTGCCAGTAGTCAATACAGGGGAGAGGGAGAGACCCAGTACTTC
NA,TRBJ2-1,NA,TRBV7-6,CASSLVGEAVSYNEQFF,TGTGCCAGCAGCTTAGTGGGTGAGGCGGTATCCTACAATGAGCAGTTCTTC
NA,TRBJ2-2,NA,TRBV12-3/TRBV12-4,CASSLLGWNTGELFF,TGTGCCAGCAGTTTACTGGGGTGGAACACCGGGGAGCTGTTTTTT
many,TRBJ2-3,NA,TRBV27,CASSSASVWPKGTDTQYF,TGTGCCAGCAGTTCGGCCAGCGTATGGCCTAAAGGAACAGATACGCAGTATTTT
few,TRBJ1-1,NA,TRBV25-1,CASSPIPNKNSFGAFF,TGTGCCAGCAGCCCCATACCCAATAAAAACAGCTTTGGGGCTTTCTTT
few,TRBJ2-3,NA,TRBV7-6,CASSLEVGWGDTQYF,TGTGCCAGCAGCTTAGAGGTGGGATGGGGAGATACGCAGTATTTT
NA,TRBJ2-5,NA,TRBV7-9,CASSLKGRDEETQYF,TGTGCCAGCAGCTTAAAGGGCAGGGACGAGGAGACCCAGTACTTC
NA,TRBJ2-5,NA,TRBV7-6,CASSSPTRPQETQYF,TGTGCCAGCAGCTCCCCCACGAGGCCTCAAGAGACCCAGTACTTC
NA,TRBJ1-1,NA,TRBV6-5,CASSYSHPNTEAFF,TGTGCCAGCAGTTACAGCCACCCGAACACTGAAGCTTTCTTT